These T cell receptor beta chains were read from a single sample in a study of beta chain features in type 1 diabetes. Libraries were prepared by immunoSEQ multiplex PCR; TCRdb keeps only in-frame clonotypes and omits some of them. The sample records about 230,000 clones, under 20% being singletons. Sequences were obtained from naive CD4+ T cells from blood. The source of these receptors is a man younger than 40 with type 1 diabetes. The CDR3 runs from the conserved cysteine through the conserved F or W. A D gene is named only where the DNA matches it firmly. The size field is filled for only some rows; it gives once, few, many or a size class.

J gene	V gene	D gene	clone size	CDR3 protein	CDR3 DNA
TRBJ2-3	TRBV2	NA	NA	CASGTGASTDTQYF	TGTGCCAGCGGAACGGGGGCTAGCACAGATACGCAGTATTTT
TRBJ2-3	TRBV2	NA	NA	CASSEGADTQYF	TGTGCCAGCAGTGAAGGGGCAGATACGCAGTATTTT
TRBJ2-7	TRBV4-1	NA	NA	CASSPPGTLREQYF	TGCGCCAGCAGCCCCCCCGGGACGCTGAGGGAGCAGTACTTC
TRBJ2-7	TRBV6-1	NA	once	CASSPLQGSSYEQYF	TGTGCCAGCAGTCCACTCCAGGGGAGCTCCTACGAGCAGTACTTC
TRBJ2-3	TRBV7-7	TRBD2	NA	CASSPTSGRAQYF	TGTGCCAGCAGCCCGACTAGCGGGAGGGCGCAGTATTTT
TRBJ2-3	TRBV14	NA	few	CASSQDQGWRDTQYF	TGTGCCAGCAGCCAAGATCAGGGGTGGCGAGATACGCAGTATTTT
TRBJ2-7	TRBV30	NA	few	CAWSRTPSYEQYF	TGTGCCTGGAGCAGGACTCCCTCCTACGAGCAGTACTTC
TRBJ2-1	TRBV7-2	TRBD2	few	CASSRTSGSRWFF	TGTGCCAGCAGCCGGACTAGCGGCTCAAGATGGTTCTTC
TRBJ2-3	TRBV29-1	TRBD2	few	CSVGSTSGKTDTQYF	TGCAGCGTTGGGTCAACTAGCGGGAAAACAGATACGCAGTATTTT
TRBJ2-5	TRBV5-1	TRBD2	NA	CASSEGTTDGETQYF	TGCGCCAGCAGCGAAGGGACTACCGATGGAGAGACCCAGTACTTC
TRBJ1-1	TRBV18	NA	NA	CASSPPGTENTEAFF	TGTGCCAGCTCACCACCGGGGACGGAGAACACTGAAGCTTTCTTT
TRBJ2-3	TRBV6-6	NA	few	CASSPSPDTQYF	TGTGCCAGCAGTCCTTCCCCAGATACGCAGTATTTT
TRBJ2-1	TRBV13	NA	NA	CASSTPARQTFF	TGTGCCAGCAGCACCCCGGCCCGCCAGACATTCTTC
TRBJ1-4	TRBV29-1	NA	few	CSVDGPGEVNEKLFF	TGCAGCGTTGATGGGCCAGGGGAAGTTAATGAAAAACTGTTTTTT
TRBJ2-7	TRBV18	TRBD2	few	CASSPTGGRYEQYF	TGTGCCAGCTCACCGACGGGCGGGAGGTACGAGCAGTACTTC
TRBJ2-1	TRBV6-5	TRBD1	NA	CASSYWDAQGDEQFF	TGTGCCAGCAGTTACTGGGACGCCCAGGGGGATGAGCAGTTCTTC
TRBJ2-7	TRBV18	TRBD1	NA	CASSGPGQLPYEQYF	TGTGCCAGCTCAGGCCCGGGACAGCTGCCCTACGAGCAGTACTTC
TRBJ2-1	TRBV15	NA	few	CATSRESGSHNEQFF	TGTGCCACCAGCAGGGAAAGCGGGTCTCACAATGAGCAGTTCTTC
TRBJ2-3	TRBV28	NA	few	CASSSRPFKTGTDTQYF	TGTGCCAGCAGTTCCCGCCCCTTTAAAACTGGCACAGATACGCAGTATTTT
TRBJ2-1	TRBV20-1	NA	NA	CSAPREPEQFF	TGCAGTGCTCCACGGGAGCCCGAGCAGTTCTTC
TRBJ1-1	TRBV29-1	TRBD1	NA	CSVPGQVDTEAFF	TGCAGCGTTCCGGGACAGGTGGACACTGAAGCTTTCTTT
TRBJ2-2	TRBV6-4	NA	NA	CASSVSYMRELFF	TGTGCCAGCAGTGTGTCTTACATGAGGGAGCTGTTTTTT
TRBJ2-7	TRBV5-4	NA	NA	CASSSDSYEQYF	TGTGCCAGCAGTTCCGACAGCTACGAGCAGTACTTC
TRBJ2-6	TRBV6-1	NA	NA	CASRGVNSGANVLTF	TGTGCCAGCAGAGGGGTCAACTCTGGGGCCAACGTCCTGACTTTC
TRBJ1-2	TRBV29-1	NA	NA	CSVTGRANYGYTF	TGCAGCGTTACAGGGCGAGCTAACTATGGCTACACCTTC
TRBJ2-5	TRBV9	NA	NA	CASSPGTKQETQYF	TGTGCCAGCAGCCCAGGGACCAAACAAGAGACCCAGTACTTC
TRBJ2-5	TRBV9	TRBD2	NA	CASSSRLAETQYF	TGTGCCAGCAGCTCGCGACTAGCGGAGACCCAGTACTTC
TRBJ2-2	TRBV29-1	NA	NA	CSARPVGPGELFF	TGCAGCGCGAGACCCGTAGGACCCGGGGAGCTGTTTTTT
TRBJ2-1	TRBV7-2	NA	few	CASSPPTYEQFF	TGTGCCAGCAGCCCCCCGACCTATGAGCAGTTCTTC
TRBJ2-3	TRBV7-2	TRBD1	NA	CASSWTGRTDTQYF	TGTGCCAGCAGCTGGACAGGGAGGACAGATACGCAGTATTTT
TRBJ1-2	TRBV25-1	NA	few	CASSRGDGYTF	TGTGCCAGCAGTCGAGGGGATGGCTACACCTTC
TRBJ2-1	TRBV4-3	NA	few	CASATGTYNYNEQFF	TGCGCCAGCGCCACAGGGACCTATAACTACAATGAGCAGTTCTTC
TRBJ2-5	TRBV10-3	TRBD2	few	CAISESASGRETQYF	TGTGCCATCAGTGAATCGGCTAGCGGGAGAGAGACCCAGTACTTC
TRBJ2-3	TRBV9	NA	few	CASSVAGSGSSTDTQYF	TGTGCCAGCAGCGTAGCTGGGAGCGGATCTAGCACAGATACGCAGTATTTT
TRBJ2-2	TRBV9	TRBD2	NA	CASSVGTSAGTGELFF	TGTGCCAGCAGCGTTGGGACTAGCGCAGGGACCGGGGAGCTGTTTTTT
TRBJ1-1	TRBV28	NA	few	CAVGVTEAFF	TGTGCAGTAGGGGTCACTGAAGCTTTCTTT
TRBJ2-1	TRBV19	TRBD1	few	CASSIPDRVKQFF	TGTGCCAGTAGTATCCCGGACAGGGTAAAGCAGTTCTTC
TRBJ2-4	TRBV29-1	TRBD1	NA	CSATKQGGENIQYF	TGCAGCGCTACGAAACAGGGGGGTGAAAACATTCAGTACTTC
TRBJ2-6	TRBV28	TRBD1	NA	CASSSTGDSGANVLTF	TGTGCCAGCAGTTCCACAGGGGACTCTGGGGCCAACGTCCTGACTTTC
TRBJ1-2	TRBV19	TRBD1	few	CASSLGTGPGYTF	TGTGCCAGTAGTCTTGGGACAGGACCTGGCTACACCTTC
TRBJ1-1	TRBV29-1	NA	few	CSVGPGWGMNTEAFF	TGCAGCGTTGGCCCAGGGTGGGGCATGAACACTGAAGCTTTCTTT
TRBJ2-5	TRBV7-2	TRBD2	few	CASSVSGIETQYF	TGTGCCAGCAGCGTCAGCGGGATTGAGACCCAGTACTTC
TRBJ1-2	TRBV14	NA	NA	CASSRDRPYGYTF	TGTGCCAGCTCGCGGGACCGACCCTATGGCTACACCTTC
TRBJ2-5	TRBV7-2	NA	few	CAITDRGVQETQYF	TGTGCCATCACGGACCGCGGGGTTCAAGAGACCCAGTACTTC
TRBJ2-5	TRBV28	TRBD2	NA	CASKGGVVETQYF	TGTGCCAGCAAGGGAGGGGTCGTCGAGACCCAGTACTTC
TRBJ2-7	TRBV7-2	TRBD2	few	CASSFASGPTYEQYF	TGTGCCAGCAGCTTCGCTAGCGGTCCAACCTACGAGCAGTACTTC
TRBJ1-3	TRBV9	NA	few	CASSVRLDSGNTIYF	TGTGCCAGCAGCGTAAGGTTAGACTCTGGAAACACCATATATTTT
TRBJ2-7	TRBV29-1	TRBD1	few	CSVSPGQGDEQYF	TGCAGCGTCTCGCCGGGACAGGGGGACGAGCAGTACTTC
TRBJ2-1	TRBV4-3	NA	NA	CASSRIKAGNSHNEQFF	TGCGCCAGCAGCCGCATAAAGGCGGGGAATTCCCACAATGAGCAGTTCTTC
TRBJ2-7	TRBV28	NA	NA	CASSSRTRLGVRQYF	TGTGCCAGCAGTTCGCGAACCCGACTAGGGGTGAGGCAGTACTTC
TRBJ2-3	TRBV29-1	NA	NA	CSVEADGTDTQYF	TGCAGCGTTGAAGCGGACGGCACAGATACGCAGTATTTT
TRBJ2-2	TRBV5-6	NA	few	CASSFRDTGELFF	TGTGCCAGCAGCTTTAGGGACACCGGGGAGCTGTTTTTT
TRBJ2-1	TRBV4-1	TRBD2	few	CASSQDASGRRNEQFF	TGCGCCAGCAGCCAAGACGCTAGCGGGAGGAGAAATGAGCAGTTCTTC
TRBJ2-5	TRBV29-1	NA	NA	CSVVQGQETQYF	TGCAGCGTTGTCCAGGGACAAGAGACCCAGTACTTC
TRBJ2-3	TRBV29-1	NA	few	CSVVALRFTDTQYF	TGCAGCGTTGTCGCTCTACGGTTCACAGATACGCAGTATTTT
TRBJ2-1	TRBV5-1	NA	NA	CASSLAGLSYNEQFF	TGCGCCAGCAGCTTGGCGGGCCTCTCCTACAATGAGCAGTTCTTC
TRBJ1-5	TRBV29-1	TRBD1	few	CSVGMQGGQPQHF	TGCAGCGTTGGTATGCAGGGGGGTCAGCCCCAGCATTTT
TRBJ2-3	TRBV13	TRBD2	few	CASSPRAGGTDTQYF	TGTGCCAGCAGCCCGAGGGCGGGGGGCACAGATACGCAGTATTTT
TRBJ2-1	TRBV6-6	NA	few	CASKDTVLDNEQFF	TGTGCCAGCAAGGATACGGTACTTGACAATGAGCAGTTCTTC
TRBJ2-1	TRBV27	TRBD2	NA	CASSSSGRGNEQFF	TGTGCCAGCTCCTCCAGCGGGAGGGGGAATGAGCAGTTCTTC